Listed here are 5 T cell receptor beta chains from one sample, sequenced in a study of blood T cell repertoires in COVID-19 (dated by TCRdb to 2020 to 2021). Libraries came from the immunoSEQ multiplex PCR assay. TCRdb re-hosts the immuneACCESS table, in-frame sequences only. Its copies lack some clones; in the studies checked, an unresolved V gene accounts for under half of them, and the cause for the rest is not known. The table for this sample lists about 230,000 clones; about 80% of them were counted only once. The top ten clones comprise less than 2% of the sample. The specimen sequenced was PBMCs or T cells enriched from blood (not recorded which). Receptors were obtained from a man in his sixties who had recovered from COVID-19.

This clone came up once. The rearrangement joins TRBV3-1 (or the pseudogene TRBV3-2) to TRBJ2-7, with TRBD1 as a possible D gene (6 bases). Germline V gives CDR1 LGHDT, CDR2 YNNKEL (reference sequence). V dropped 6 bases and J dropped 7 bases, with 13 bases sitting between them. The CDR3 runs to 12 residues. This CDR3 reads CASSQTGFEQYF. DNA of the CDR3: TGTGCCAGCAGTCAAACAGGGTTTGAGCAGTACTTC.

Worth noting for this clone: The DNA is omitted, as the CDR3 cannot be located on it reliably, and the CDR3 follows TCRdb's listing. V usage is TRBV11-2 and J usage is TRBJ2-7; the table names TRBD1, a call not compared with the DNA. Both ends counted, the CDR3 spans 17 residues. Germline V lookup: CDR1 SGHAT, CDR2 FQNNGV. This CDR3 is CASSLRSSGQGVPEQYF.

The chain carries TRBV7-8 and TRBJ1-1; no firm D call. V lost 6 bases to trimming and J lost 1 base, with 9 bases between them. This CDR3 spans 13 amino acids. CDR1 and CDR2 (germline): SGHVS, FQNEAQ. The CDR3 spells CASSSIGNTEAFF. The CDR3 DNA reads as TGTGCCAGCAGTTCAATCGGGAACACTGAAGCTTTCTTT. Based on the CDR3 plus reference TRBV7-8 and TRBJ1-1, the full variable domain is GAGVSQSPRYKVAKRGQDVALRCDPISGHVSLFWYQQALGQGPEFLTYFQNEAQLDKSGLPSDRFFAERPEGSVSTLKIQRTQQEDSAVYLCASSSIGNTEAFFGQGTRLTVV.

This chain joins TRBV27 and TRBJ1-5, with a tentative D call TRBD1 (6 bases). The CDR3 length is 14 residues. Germline CDR1 and CDR2: MNHEY and SMNVEV (reference sequence). V lost 3 bases to trimming and J lost 9 bases, with 15 bases between them. In DNA form, the CDR3 reads TGTGCCAGCAGTTTGGCTCAGGGGTCCGGGCCCCAGCATTTT. It encodes CASSLAQGSGPQHF.

V and J are TRBV28 and TRBJ1-3; D is unclear. The CDR3 has 14 residues. The germline V gene has CDR1 MDHEN and CDR2 SYDVKM. V lost 3 bases to trimming and J lost 0 bases, with 6 bases between them. CDR3 in amino acids: CASSFSSSGNTIYF. CDR3 DNA sequence: TGTGCCAGCAGTTTTAGTAGCTCTGGAAACACCATATATTTT.